One and the same sample provided the 4 T cell receptor beta chains below, sequenced in a study of Ad26.COV2.S vaccination and SARS-CoV-2 variants. Clones were read by immunoSEQ multiplex PCR, and TCRdb kept only the in-frame ones, dropping some. Here the sample spans some 640,000 clones, approximately 88% being singletons. The treatment: some 20 received Ad26.COV2.S at low or high dose, single or two shots; 5 received placebo; per-sample allocation not given. Following the first vaccine or placebo injection, samples were taken on day 63. This specimen consisted of peripheral blood, obtained in a trial of Ad26.COV2.S vaccine versus placebo. The receptors derive from a person between 18 and 59 years old who received the Ad26.COV2.S COVID-19 vaccine or a placebo.

The CDR3 sequence: CASSENPSLGYTF. The DNA for the CDR3 is TGTGCCAGCAGCGAAAACCCCTCGTTGGGCTACACCTTC. This chain joins TRBV25-1 and TRBJ1-2, with no clear D. The CDR3 is 13 residues long. Germline-derived CDR1 and CDR2 are MGHDK and SYGVNS. The V and J ends lost 6 bases and 8 bases respectively, with 16 bases between them.

The V call is TRBV12-2, the J call TRBJ1-1. TRBV12-2 is recorded as a pseudogene. The CDR3 is 15 amino acids. The DNA of the CDR3 is TGTGCAAGTCGCTTGCTGGGAACCCGAGGGGCTGAAGCTTTCTTT. It translates to CASRLLGTRGAEAFF.

This rearrangement joins TRBV11-2 to TRBJ2-1, with no clear D. V was cut by 1 base and J by 2 bases, with 6 bases left in between. Germline V gene data show CDR1 as SGHAT and CDR2 as FQNNGV. The CDR3 is made up of 14 amino acids. CDR3 residues: CASSLGVTYNEQFF. For the CDR3, the DNA is TGTGCCAGCAGCTTAGGGGTTACCTACAATGAGCAGTTCTTC.

V gene TRBV2 combines with J gene TRBJ2-1; D gene unclear. This CDR3 has 13 residues. Germline V lookup: CDR1 SNHLY, CDR2 FYNNEI. V lost 2 bases to trimming and J lost 3 bases, with 5 bases between them. The CDR3 is CASSEILYNEQFF. The DNA of the CDR3 is TGTGCCAGCAGTGAAATACTCTACAATGAGCAGTTCTTC. The full variable domain, rest sourced from reference TRBV2 and TRBJ2-1, is EPEVTQTPSHQVTQMGQEVILRCVPISNHLYFYWYRQILGQKVEFLVSFYNNEISEKSEIFDDQFSVERPDGSNFTLKIRSTKLEDSAMYFCASSEILYNEQFFGPGTRLTVL.